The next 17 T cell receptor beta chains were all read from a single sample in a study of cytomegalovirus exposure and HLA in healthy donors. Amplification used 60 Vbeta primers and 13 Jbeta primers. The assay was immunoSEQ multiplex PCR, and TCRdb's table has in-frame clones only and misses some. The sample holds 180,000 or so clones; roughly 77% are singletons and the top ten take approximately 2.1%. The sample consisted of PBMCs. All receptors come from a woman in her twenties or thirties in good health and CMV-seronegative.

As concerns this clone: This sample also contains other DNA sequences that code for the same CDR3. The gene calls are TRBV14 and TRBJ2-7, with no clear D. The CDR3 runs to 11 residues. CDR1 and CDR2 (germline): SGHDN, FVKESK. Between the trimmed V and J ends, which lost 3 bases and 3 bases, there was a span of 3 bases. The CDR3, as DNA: TGTGCCAGCAGCCACAGCTACGAGCAGTACTTC. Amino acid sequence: CASSHSYEQYF.

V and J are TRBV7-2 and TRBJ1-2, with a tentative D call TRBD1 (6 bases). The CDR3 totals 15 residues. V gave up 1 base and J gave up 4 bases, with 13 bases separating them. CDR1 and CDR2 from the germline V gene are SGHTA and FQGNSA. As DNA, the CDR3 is TGTGCCAGCAGCTTAGAGGGGGGGGCGGGCTATGGCTACACCTTC. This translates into CASSLEGGAGYGYTF.

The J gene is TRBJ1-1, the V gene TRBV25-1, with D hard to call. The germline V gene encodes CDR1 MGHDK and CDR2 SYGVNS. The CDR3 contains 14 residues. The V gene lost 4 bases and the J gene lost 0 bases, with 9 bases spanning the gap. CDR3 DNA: TGTGCCAGCAGTGCAGAACCGATGAACACTGAAGCTTTCTTT. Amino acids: CASSAEPMNTEAFF.

The CDR3 DNA is TGTGCCAAAGAAGAGGGAGAGACCCAGTACTTC. It codes for CAKEEGETQYF. V and J are TRBV27 and TRBJ2-5, with D possibly TRBD2 on 5 matching bases. The CDR3 loop spans 11 amino acids. The V gene's germline CDR1 is MNHEY and CDR2 SMNVEV (reference sequence). Trimming removed 10 bases at V and 4 bases at J, with 10 bases between.

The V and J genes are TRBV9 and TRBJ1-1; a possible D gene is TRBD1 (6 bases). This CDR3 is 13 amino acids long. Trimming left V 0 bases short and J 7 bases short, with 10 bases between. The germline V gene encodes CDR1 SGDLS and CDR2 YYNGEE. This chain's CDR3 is CASSVGVGGEAFF. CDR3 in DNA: TGTGCCAGCAGCGTAGGGGTAGGGGGTGAAGCTTTCTTT.

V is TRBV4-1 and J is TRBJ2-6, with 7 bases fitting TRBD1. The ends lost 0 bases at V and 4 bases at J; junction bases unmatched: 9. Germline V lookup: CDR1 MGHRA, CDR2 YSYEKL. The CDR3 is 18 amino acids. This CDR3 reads CASSQDEGARSGANVLTF. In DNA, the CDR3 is TGCGCCAGCAGCCAAGATGAGGGGGCGCGGTCCGGGGCCAACGTCCTGACTTTC.

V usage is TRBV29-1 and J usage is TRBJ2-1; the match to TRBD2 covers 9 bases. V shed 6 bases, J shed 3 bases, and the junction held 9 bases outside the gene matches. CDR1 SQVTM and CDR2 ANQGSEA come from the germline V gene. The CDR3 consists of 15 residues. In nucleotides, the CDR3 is TGCAGCGTCGAACCTCTAGCGGGGAACTACAATGAGCAGTTCTTC. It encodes CSVEPLAGNYNEQFF.

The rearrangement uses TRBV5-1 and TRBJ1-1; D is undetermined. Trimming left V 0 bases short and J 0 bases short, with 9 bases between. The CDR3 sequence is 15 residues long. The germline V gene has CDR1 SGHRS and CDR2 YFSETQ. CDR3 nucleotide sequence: TGCGCCAGCAGCTTGGCCGGGAGCATGAACACTGAAGCTTTCTTT. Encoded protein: CASSLAGSMNTEAFF.

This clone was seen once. The CDR3 spells CASSVWTGGGELFF. The CDR3 DNA is TGTGCCAGCAGCGTATGGACAGGAGGGGGGGAGCTGTTTTTT. The chain recombines TRBV9 with TRBJ2-2, with D tentatively TRBD1 (7 bases). Germline V gene data show CDR1 as SGDLS and CDR2 as YYNGEE. V was cut by 1 base and J by 8 bases, with 12 bases left in between. CDR3 size: 14 residues.

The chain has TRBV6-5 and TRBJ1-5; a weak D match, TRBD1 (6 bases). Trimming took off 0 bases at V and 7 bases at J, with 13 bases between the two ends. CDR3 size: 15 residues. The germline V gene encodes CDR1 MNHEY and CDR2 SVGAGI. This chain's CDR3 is CASSYSKQGSQPQHF. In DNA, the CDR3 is TGTGCCAGCAGTTACTCGAAACAGGGAAGCCAGCCCCAGCATTTT.

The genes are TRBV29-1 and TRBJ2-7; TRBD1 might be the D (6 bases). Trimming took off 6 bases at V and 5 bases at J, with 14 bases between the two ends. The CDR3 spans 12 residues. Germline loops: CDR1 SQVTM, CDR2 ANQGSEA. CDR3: CSVQGTSDEQYF. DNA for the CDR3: TGCAGCGTGCAGGGGACATCGGACGAGCAGTACTTC.

The CDR3 bases are TGTGCCAGCAGCGCCTGGGACAGCTCTGGGGCCAACGTCCTGACTTTC. It is translated as CASSAWDSSGANVLTF. This rearrangement joins TRBV7-9 to TRBJ2-6; 7 positions match TRBD1. There are 16 residues in the CDR3. The ends lost 5 bases at V and 0 bases at J; junction bases unmatched: 4. Germline V gene data show CDR1 as SEHNR and CDR2 as FQNEAQ (reference sequence).

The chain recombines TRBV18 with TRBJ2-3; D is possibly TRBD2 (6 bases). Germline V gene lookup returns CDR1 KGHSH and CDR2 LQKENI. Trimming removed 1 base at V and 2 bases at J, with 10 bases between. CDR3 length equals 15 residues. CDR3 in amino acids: CASSPRAGHTDTQYF. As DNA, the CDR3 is TGTGCCAGCTCACCACGGGCGGGGCACACAGATACGCAGTATTTT.

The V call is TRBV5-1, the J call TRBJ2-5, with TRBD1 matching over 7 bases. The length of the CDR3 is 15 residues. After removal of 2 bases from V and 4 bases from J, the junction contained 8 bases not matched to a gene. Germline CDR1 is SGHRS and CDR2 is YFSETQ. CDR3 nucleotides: TGCGCCAGCAGCTTCCGACAGGGTACGGGAGAGACCCAGTACTTC. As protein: CASSFRQGTGETQYF.

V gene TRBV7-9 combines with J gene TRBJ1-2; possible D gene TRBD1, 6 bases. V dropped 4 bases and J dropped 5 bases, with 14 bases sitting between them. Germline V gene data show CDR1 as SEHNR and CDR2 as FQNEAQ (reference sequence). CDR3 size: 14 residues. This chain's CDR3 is CASSSAQGRYGYTF. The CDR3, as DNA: TGTGCCAGCAGCTCTGCTCAGGGGCGGTATGGCTACACCTTC.

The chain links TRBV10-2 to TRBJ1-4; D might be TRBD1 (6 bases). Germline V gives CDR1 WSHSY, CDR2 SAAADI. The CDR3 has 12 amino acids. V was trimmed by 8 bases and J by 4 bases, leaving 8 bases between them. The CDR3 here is CASRDNNEKLFF. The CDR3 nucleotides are TGCGCCAGCCGGGACAATAATGAAAAACTGTTTTTT.

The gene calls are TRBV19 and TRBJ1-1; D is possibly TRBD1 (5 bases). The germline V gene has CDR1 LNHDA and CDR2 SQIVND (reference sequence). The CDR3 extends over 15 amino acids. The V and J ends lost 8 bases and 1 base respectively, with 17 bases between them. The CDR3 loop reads CASVPVRGGNTEAFF. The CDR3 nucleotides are TGTGCCAGTGTTCCTGTAAGGGGCGGGAACACTGAAGCTTTCTTT.